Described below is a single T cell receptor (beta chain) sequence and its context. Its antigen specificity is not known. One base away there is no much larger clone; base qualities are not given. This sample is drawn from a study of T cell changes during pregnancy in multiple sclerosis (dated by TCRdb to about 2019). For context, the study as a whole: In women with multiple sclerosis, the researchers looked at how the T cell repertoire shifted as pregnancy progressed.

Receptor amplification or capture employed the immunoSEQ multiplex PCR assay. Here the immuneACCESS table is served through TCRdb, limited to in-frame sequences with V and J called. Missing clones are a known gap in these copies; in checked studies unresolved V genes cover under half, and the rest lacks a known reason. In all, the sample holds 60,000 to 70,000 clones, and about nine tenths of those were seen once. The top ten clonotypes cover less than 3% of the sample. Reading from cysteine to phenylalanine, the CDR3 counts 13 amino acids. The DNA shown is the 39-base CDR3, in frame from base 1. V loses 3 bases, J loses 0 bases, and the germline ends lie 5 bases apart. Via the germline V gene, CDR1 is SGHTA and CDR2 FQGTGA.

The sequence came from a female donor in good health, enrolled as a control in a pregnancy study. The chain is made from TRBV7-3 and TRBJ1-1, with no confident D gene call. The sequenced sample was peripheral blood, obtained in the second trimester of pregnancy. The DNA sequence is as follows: TGTGCCAGCAGCTTTACTGTGAACACTGAAGCTTTCTTT. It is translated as CASSFTVNTEAFF.